This T cell receptor beta chain is from a study of CD8 T cells in Susac syndrome. Roughly 0.45 to 1 ug RNA was reverse transcribed with random hexamers. From the immunoSEQ multiplex PCR reads, TCRdb called clonotypes with MiXCR, one entry per CDR3 protein. Seen here are about 400,000 distinct CDR3 sequences, around 83% observed once, and the top ten hold under 0.15%. Only one count was recorded for this clonotype. V shed 1 base and J shed 2 bases, with 19 bases lying between them. The germline V gene encodes CDR1 DFQATT and CDR2 SNEGSKA (reference sequence). This CDR3 is 17 amino acids long. TEMRA cells were FACS-enriched and CD8+ and CD4+ T cells negatively isolated.

The rearrangement joins TRBV20-1 to TRBJ2-3, with D possibly being TRBD1 or TRBD2 (5 bases each). Source material: CD8+ T cells from PBMCs. This TCR was sampled from a human donor with multiple sclerosis. The CDR3 sequence: CSARGAGAGTNTDTQYF. CDR3 nucleotides: TGCAGTGCTAGAGGTGCTGGGGCGGGCACGAACACAGATACGCAGTATTTT.